Sequencing of this T cell receptor beta chain was carried out in a study of blood T cell repertoires in COVID-19. The data were produced by immunoSEQ multiplex PCR, yet TCRdb's version contains in-frame clones alone and is incomplete. The table records about 200,000 clones, 70% to 90% of them present only once. The CDR3 covers 14 residues. The V end lost 2 bases, the J end lost 4 bases, and 11 bases lay between the germline ends. The germline V gene has CDR1 PRHDT and CDR2 FYEKMQ (reference sequence). Cohort assignment relied on participant-reported clinical history. The source is a woman aged 40 to 50 with acute COVID-19. The specimen was PBMCs or T cells enriched from blood (not recorded which). The chain recombines TRBV13 with TRBJ1-2, with D maybe TRBD1 (5 bases). CDR3 sequence reads: CASSLQGFGYGYTF. The CDR3 DNA reads TGTGCCAGCAGCTTACAGGGTTTCGGCTATGGCTACACCTTC.